A single sample gave rise to the 22 T cell receptor beta chains below, sequenced in a study of T cells of healthy individuals. TCRdb fed the 5' RACE reads into MiXCR, producing one record per CDR3 protein. This sample has more than 60,000 distinct CDR3 sequences, with 15% to 20% found just once. The receptor set was obtained from a human donor in good health.

The gene calls are TRBV20-1 and TRBJ1-5, with 10 bases fitting TRBD1. The CDR3 runs to 14 residues. V lost 5 bases and J lost 4; bases outside the gene matches: 5. Germline CDR1 reads DFQATT; CDR2 reads SNEGSKA (reference sequence). CDR3 in DNA: TGCAGTGCTCTCCGGGACAGGGGAAATCAGCCCCAGCATTTT. It translates to CSALRDRGNQPQHF.

This clonotype was counted only a few times. The chain has TRBV4-1 and TRBJ1-1; D uncertain. The germline gives CDR1 MGHRA, CDR2 YSYEKL. V lost 0 bases to trimming and J lost 4 bases, with 15 bases between them. The CDR3 length is 16 residues. The CDR3 is CASSQEWRAMGTEAFF. CDR3 sequence (DNA): TGCGCCAGCAGCCAAGAGTGGAGGGCGATGGGCACTGAAGCTTTCTTT.

The J gene is TRBJ1-5, the V gene TRBV4-3; possible D gene TRBD1, 6 bases. The V end was cut by 0 bases, the J end by 5 bases, with 11 bases between. CDR3 length: 15 amino acids. The germline V gene has CDR1 LGHNA and CDR2 YSLEER. The CDR3 loop is CASSQDGQIDQPQHF. The CDR3 DNA reads as TGCGCCAGCAGCCAAGACGGACAGATTGATCAGCCCCAGCATTTT.

The V gene is TRBV20-1, the J gene TRBJ2-7; a possible D gene is TRBD2 (5 bases). This CDR3 has 13 amino acids. V gave up 6 bases and J gave up 5 bases, with 17 bases separating them. In germline, CDR1 is DFQATT, CDR2 SNEGSKA (reference sequence). In DNA form, the CDR3 reads TGCAGTGCGCCTCGACGGGGTACCGACGAGCAGTACTTC. Translated, it gives CSAPRRGTDEQYF.

This clonotype was counted at least ten times. The V gene is TRBV23-1, the J gene TRBJ2-3; D might be TRBD1 or TRBD2, each matching 5 bases. TRBV23-1 carries the ORF label, with uncertain function. This CDR3 has 12 amino acids. CDR3 sequence (DNA): TGCATACCGGGACCTCTCGGGGATACGCAGTATTTT. It specifies CIPGPLGDTQYF.

This clonotype was detected many times. This chain joins TRBV6-5 and TRBJ2-5, with 7 bases lining up with TRBD1. The length of the CDR3 is 14 residues. CDR1 is MNHEY and CDR2 is SVGAGI in the germline V gene. The trim removed 0 bases at V and 3 bases at J, leaving 1 base unmatched. The CDR3 DNA sequence: TGTGCCAGCAGTTACTCACAGGGGAAAGAGACCCAGTACTTC. This codes for CASSYSQGKETQYF.

About this clonotype: Since the CDR3 does not end with the conserved phenylalanine or tryptophan, this likely comes from a read error. This chain uses TRBV7-9 with TRBJ2-2; no clear D. Trimming took off 1 base at V and 5 bases at J, with 5 bases between the two ends. The CDR3 contains 13 residues. Germline loops: CDR1 SEHNR, CDR2 FQNEAQ (reference sequence). The CDR3 loop reads CASSLEKTGELFC. CDR3 nucleotide sequence: TGTGCCAGCAGCTTAGAAAAAACCGGGGAGCTGTTTTGT.

This clonotype came up a few times. The V gene is TRBV7-2, the J gene TRBJ2-7, with D maybe TRBD1 (5 bases). The ends were cut back, 3 bases at V and 2 bases at J, with 11 bases in the middle. Germline V gene lookup returns CDR1 SGHTA and CDR2 FQGNSA. The CDR3 has 14 amino acids. The CDR3 spells CASSFTGVPYEQYF. Written as DNA, the CDR3 is TGTGCCAGCAGCTTTACAGGCGTTCCCTACGAGCAGTACTTC.

V usage is TRBV18 and J usage is TRBJ1-1, with no clear D. Between the trimmed V and J ends, which lost 3 bases and 0 bases, there was a span of 14 bases. The CDR3 loop spans 16 amino acids. Per germline, CDR1 KGHSH and CDR2 LQKENI. CDR3 nucleotide sequence: TGTGCCAGCTCACCGGGGAGCTTAGGAATGAACACTGAAGCTTTCTTT. Protein: CASSPGSLGMNTEAFF.

This clonotype was detected many times. V is TRBV7-2 and J is TRBJ2-7; 9 bases are shared with TRBD2. This CDR3 comprises 15 residues. Germline trimming cut 6 bases from V and 5 bases from J; bases unmatched to any gene: 11. Germline-derived CDR1 and CDR2 are SGHTA and FQGNSA. In nucleotides, the CDR3 is TGTGCCAGCAGAGCTAGCGGGAACCCCTGGGACGAGCAGTACTTC. The encoded protein is CASRASGNPWDEQYF.

With respect to this clonotype: This sequence may be a read error, since a much larger clone differs from it by one base. The V and J genes are TRBV7-9 and TRBJ1-5; D gene uncertain. The length of the CDR3 is 13 residues. V was pared by 3 bases and J by 2 bases, with 5 bases between. Germline V lookup: CDR1 SEHNR, CDR2 FQNEAQ (reference sequence). This CDR3 reads CASSFEGNQPQHF. CDR3 nucleotide sequence: TGTGCCAGCAGCTTCGAGGGCAATCAGCCCCAGCATTTT. The variable domain in full, with the rest retrieved from reference TRBV7-9 and TRBJ1-5, is DTGVSQNPRHKITKRGQNVTFRCDPISEHNRLYWYRQTLGQGPEFLTYFQNEAQLEKSRLLSDRFSAERPKGSFSTLEIQRTEQGDSAMYLCASSFEGNQPQHFGDGTRLSIL.

The sample holds a few counts of this clonotype. The V call is TRBV4-1, the J call TRBJ2-7; D remains ambiguous. V was pared by 1 base and J by 3 bases, with 13 bases between. Germline V lookup: CDR1 MGHRA, CDR2 YSYEKL. There are 15 residues in the CDR3. The chain's CDR3 is CASSQVGVPRYEQYF. CDR3 nucleotides: TGCGCCAGCAGCCAAGTTGGAGTGCCCCGCTACGAGCAGTACTTC.

The gene calls are TRBV7-6 and TRBJ1-1; the match to TRBD1 covers 8 bases. V lost 5 bases to trimming and J lost 5 bases; unmatched junction nucleotides: 4. Germline V gives CDR1 SGHVS, CDR2 FNYEAQ. The CDR3 consists of 13 residues. The CDR3 region has the DNA TGTGCCAGCAGCCGGACAGGGCTTACTGAAGCTTTCTTT. It encodes CASSRTGLTEAFF.

This clonotype was counted many times. V usage is TRBV5-6 and J usage is TRBJ1-3; tentative D call: TRBD1 (6 bases). Germline loops: CDR1 SGHDT, CDR2 YYEEEE. V was pared by 1 base and J by 0 bases, with 14 bases between. The CDR3 is made up of 17 amino acids. CDR3 nucleotide sequence: TGTGCCAGCAGCTTGACAGCCGGGACAACCTCTGGAAACACCATATATTTT. This translates into CASSLTAGTTSGNTIYF.

CDR3 sequence (DNA): TGTGCCAGCAGCACCATTACCCCGGGACAGCTCTCTGGGGCCAACGTCCTGACTTTC. It translates to CASSTITPGQLSGANVLTF. The chain carries TRBV7-9 and TRBJ2-6; 7 bases match TRBD1. After removal of 5 bases from V and 0 bases from J, the junction contained 13 bases not matched to a gene. This CDR3 spans 19 amino acids. CDR1 SEHNR and CDR2 FQNEAQ come from the germline V gene (reference sequence).

This clonotype was observed a handful of times. This chain joins TRBV5-6 and TRBJ1-4; unclear D gene. Germline CDR1 is SGHDT and CDR2 is YYEEEE. This CDR3 comprises 14 residues. Trimming left V 4 bases short and J 0 bases short, with 7 bases between. In DNA, the CDR3 is TGTGCCAGCAGCCGACCGCCAACTAATGAAAAACTGTTTTTT. Residues: CASSRPPTNEKLFF.

V usage is TRBV7-9 and J usage is TRBJ1-4; 8 bases fit TRBD1. The CDR3 spans 14 residues. Germline CDR1 reads SEHNR; CDR2 reads FQNEAQ (reference sequence). With V trimmed by 3 bases and J by 5 bases, 2 bases remained unmatched. For the CDR3, the DNA is TGTGCCAGCAGCTTCACAGGGGGGAATGAAAAACTGTTTTTT. Translating gives CASSFTGGNEKLFF.

The V gene is TRBV5-1, the J gene TRBJ2-7, with D possibly being TRBD2 (7 bases). CDR3 length: 14 residues. V was cut by 2 bases and J by 4 bases, with 13 bases left in between. Germline V CDR1 and CDR2: SGHRS, YFSETQ. CDR3 nucleotides: TGCGCCAGCAGCTTTGCGGGGGCGAGGTACGAGCAGTACTTC. The encoded protein is CASSFAGARYEQYF.

In its sample, this clonotype was seen many times. One end of the junction fails to match germline, which may point to a read error. This sequence joins TRBV7-7 and TRBJ2-5, with D uncertain. This CDR3 has 13 amino acids. Looked up from germline, CDR1 is SSHAT and CDR2 is FNYEAQ (reference sequence). CDR3 nucleotides: TGTGCTAGCAGCTTAGGCCGTGGGGAGACCCAGTACTTC. It is translated as CASSLGRGETQYF.

This clonotype has ten or more counts. The chain links TRBV5-4 to TRBJ2-2, with D perhaps matching TRBD1 or TRBD2 (6 bases each). The V end lost 0 bases, the J end lost 3 bases, and 9 bases lay between the germline ends. The CDR3 contains 15 residues. The germline CDR1 and CDR2 sequences are SGHNT and YYREEE (reference sequence). The CDR3 here is CASSLVRGDTGELFF. DNA for the CDR3: TGTGCCAGCAGCTTGGTTAGGGGGGACACCGGGGAGCTGTTTTTT.

The J gene is TRBJ2-5, the V gene TRBV11-2; the D gene is possibly TRBD1 (5 bases). The CDR3 has 13 residues. Trimming cost V 4 bases and J 5 bases, with 11 bases left between them. CDR1 is SGHAT and CDR2 is FQNNGV in the germline V gene. CDR3 in amino acids: CASSYTAGETQYF. The CDR3 region has the DNA TGTGCCAGCAGCTACACGGCAGGGGAGACCCAGTACTTC.

The chain carries TRBV6-5 and TRBJ2-3; 10 bases line up with TRBD2. Trimming removed 4 bases from V and 4 bases from J; junction bases left unmatched: 5. The CDR3 extends over 15 amino acids. Germline V lookup: CDR1 MNHEY, CDR2 SVGAGI. In DNA, the CDR3 is TGTGCCAGCAGTTTCTCTAGCGGGGGCCCAGATACGCAGTATTTT. As protein: CASSFSSGGPDTQYF.